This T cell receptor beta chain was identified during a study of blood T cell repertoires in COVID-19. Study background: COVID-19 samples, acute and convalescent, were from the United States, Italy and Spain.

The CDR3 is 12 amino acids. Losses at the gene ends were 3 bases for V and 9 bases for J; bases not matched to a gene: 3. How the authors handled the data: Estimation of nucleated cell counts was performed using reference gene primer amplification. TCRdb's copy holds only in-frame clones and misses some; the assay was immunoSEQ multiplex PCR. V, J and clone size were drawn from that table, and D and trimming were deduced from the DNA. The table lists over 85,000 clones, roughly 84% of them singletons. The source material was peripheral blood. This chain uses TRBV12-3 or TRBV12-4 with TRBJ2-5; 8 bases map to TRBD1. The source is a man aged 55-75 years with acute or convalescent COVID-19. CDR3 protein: CASSLGQASQYF. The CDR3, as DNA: TGTGCCAGCAGTTTGGGACAGGCGTCCCAGTACTTC.